The rows below give T cell receptor beta chains drawn from one sample of a study of shared clonotypes between healthy human individuals. Repertoires were generated with immunoSEQ multiplex PCR, while TCRdb's copy carries only in-frame clones and drops some. Of approximately 1,500,000 clones listed, 95% to 97% are singletons. The sequencing sample was made of naive CD4+ T cells sorted from blood. The receptors stem from a young man in good health. The CDR3 runs from the conserved cysteine through the conserved F or W. A D gene is named only where the DNA matches it firmly. Some rows have no size entry. The others give once, few or many, or a class for an expanded clone.

TRBJ2-7 - - TRBV28 CASSWSASRYEQYF TGTGCCAGCAGTTGGAGCGCTAGCCGTTACGAGCAGTACTTC
TRBJ2-1 TRBD2 once TRBV28 CASSFWTSGQVFF TGTGCCAGCAGTTTTTGGACTAGCGGACAGGTGTTCTTC
TRBJ2-7 - - TRBV28 CASSLEIGTSYYEQYF TGTGCCAGCAGTTTAGAAATCGGGACGTCGTACTACGAGCAGTACTTC
TRBJ1-2 - - TRBV7-7 CASSPLRGEGYGYTF TGTGCTAGCAGCCCGCTGAGGGGGGAAGGCTATGGCTACACCTTC
TRBJ1-2 - - TRBV6-1 CASSIGTNYGYTF TGTGCCAGCAGTATCGGGACCAACTATGGCTACACCTTC
TRBJ2-4 - - TRBV9 CASSGGLAKNIQYF TGTGCCAGCAGCGGCGGCCTAGCCAAAAACATTCAGTACTTC
TRBJ1-1 - once TRBV5-1 CASSASGRVNTEAFF TGCGCCAGCAGCGCCTCAGGGAGGGTGAACACTGAAGCTTTCTTT
TRBJ2-5 TRBD1 - TRBV6-1 CASSVVGQGGETQYF TGTGCCAGCAGTGTGGTGGGACAGGGAGGCGAGACCCAGTACTTC
TRBJ1-4 - - TRBV29-1 CSALDEKLFF TGCAGCGCACTAGACGAAAAACTGTTTTTT
TRBJ1-5 - - TRBV6-1 CASSVGPGPNQPQHF TGTGCCAGCAGCGTTGGGCCGGGACCCAATCAGCCCCAGCATTTT
TRBJ1-4 - - TRBV30 CAWSRSTDQGEKLFF TGTGCCTGGTCCCGGTCGACGGACCAAGGGGAAAAACTGTTTTTT
TRBJ2-3 TRBD2 - TRBV18 CASSPRLAGVDTQYF TGTGCCAGCTCACCTCGACTAGCGGGAGTAGATACGCAGTATTTT
TRBJ1-2 - - TRBV19 CASSSRTGVNYGYTF TGTGCCAGTAGTTCGAGGACGGGAGTTAACTATGGCTACACCTTC
TRBJ2-6 - - TRBV19 CASSKRGGASGANVLTF TGTGCCAGTAGTAAACGAGGAGGGGCCTCTGGGGCCAACGTCCTGACTTTC
TRBJ2-3 TRBD2 - TRBV27 CASSLSGRSTDTQYF TGTGCCAGCAGCCTTAGCGGGAGGTCTACAGATACGCAGTATTTT
TRBJ2-7 - - TRBV5-1 CASTESAGEQYF TGCGCCAGCACGGAATCAGCGGGCGAGCAGTACTTC
TRBJ2-3 TRBD2 - TRBV18 CASSPLAGATDTQYF TGTGCCAGCTCACCACTAGCGGGAGCTACAGATACGCAGTATTTT
TRBJ1-3 TRBD1 - TRBV9 CASSTWDRGAGNTIYF TGTGCCAGCAGCACGTGGGACAGGGGTGCTGGAAACACCATATATTTT
TRBJ1-3 - - TRBV18 CASSYDHGFFGNTIYF TGTGCCAGCTCCTACGATCATGGGTTTTTCGGAAACACCATATATTTT
TRBJ2-1 - - TRBV5-1 CASSLRGTPYYNEQFF TGCGCCAGCAGCTTGCGGGGGACTCCCTACTACAATGAGCAGTTCTTC
TRBJ2-7 - - TRBV18 CASSRALSTVSYEQYF TGTGCCAGCTCACGTGCCCTGTCGACGGTGTCCTACGAGCAGTACTTC
TRBJ2-1 TRBD2 - TRBV18 CASSPPSEGGYNEQFF TGTGCCAGCTCACCACCGTCAGAGGGAGGGTACAATGAGCAGTTCTTC
TRBJ2-4 - - TRBV15 CATSNLMNRFKNIQYF TGTGCCACCAGCAACCTAATGAACAGGTTCAAAAACATTCAGTACTTC
TRBJ2-7 - - TRBV5-1 CASSFFGTSPSF TGCGCCAGCAGCTTTTTCGGAACATCCCCATCCTTC
TRBJ1-1 - - TRBV2 CASRATPVNTEAFF TGTGCCAGCAGAGCCACCCCTGTAAACACTGAAGCTTTCTTT